The 27 T cell receptor beta chains listed next were all sequenced from one sample in a study of T-cell reconstitution after alpha-beta-depleted transplantation in children (dated by TCRdb to the mid-2010s). The protocol used for the library was PCR. Instrument used: Illumina HiSeq 2500. TCR libraries were prepared with molecular barcoding, using unique molecular identifiers to normalize TCRbeta repertoire quantification. The public sequencing data were trimmed at Q25 with fastp and processed into clonotypes with MiXCR by TCRdb, which kept only in-frame beta chains. Each CDR3 protein gets just one entry, which takes the most common genes and DNA from the rows behind it. For this sample the table gives some 200,000 distinct CDR3 sequences, of which roughly 15% were detected only once. Of the sample, roughly 13% falls within the top ten clones. The sample consisted of PBMCs from the stem cell graft donor, taken from the stem cell graft. The receptor source for this set is a human donor who donated a stem cell graft to a child with acute lymphoblastic leukemia.

This clonotype was recorded many times. The rearrangement uses TRBV12-3 or TRBV12-4 and TRBJ2-7; tentatively, D is TRBD1 (5 bases). Trimming stripped 4 bases from V and 6 bases from J, with 19 bases between. CDR3 size: 15 residues. The CDR3 protein is CASSSNSNRFGEQYF. CDR3 sequence (DNA): TGTGCCAGCAGTTCTAACTCTAACAGGTTTGGCGAGCAGTACTTC.

CDR3 coding DNA: TGTGCCAGCAGTTTGACAGCGGCGACCACTGAAGCTTTCTTT. Translation: CASSLTAATTEAFF. The rearrangement uses TRBV5-8 and TRBJ1-1, with a tentative D call TRBD1 (5 bases). The CDR3 is 14 residues long. Trimming shortened V by 5 bases and J by 4 bases, and 15 bases separated the two germline ends. Germline values: CDR1 SGHTS, CDR2 YDEGEE.

J is TRBJ1-2 and V is TRBV30; TRBD1 aligns across 7 bases. Germline-derived CDR1 and CDR2 are GTSNPN and SVGIG (reference sequence). CDR3 length: 14 amino acids. V shed 5 bases, J shed 4 bases, and the junction held 10 bases outside the gene matches. The CDR3 DNA is TGTGCCTGGCGACAGGGCGATTGGAGCTATGGCTACACCTTC. Residues: CAWRQGDWSYGYTF.

This clonotype was counted a few times. J is TRBJ2-1 and V is TRBV5-1; D not certain. The CDR3 covers 12 residues. V shed 0 bases and J shed 8 bases, with 6 bases lying between them. Germline-derived CDR1 and CDR2 are SGHRS and YFSETQ. Written as DNA, the CDR3 is TGCGCCAGCAGCTTGGATGGCTATGAGCAGTTCTTC. This translates into CASSLDGYEQFF.

This clonotype was found many times. The gene calls are TRBV27 and TRBJ1-4; D is perhaps TRBD1 (6 bases). The CDR3 covers 13 residues. In germline, CDR1 is MNHEY, CDR2 SMNVEV (reference sequence). V was clipped by 8 bases and J by 8 bases, with 15 bases between them. The CDR3 DNA is TGTGCCAGCGCAACAGGGTTACGGGAAAAACTGTTTTTT. The encoded protein is CASATGLREKLFF.

Concerning this clonotype: A single base separates this from a much larger clone, so it may be a read error. The rearrangement joins TRBV5-1 to TRBJ2-7, with 7 positions matching TRBD2. This CDR3 has 16 amino acids. Germline CDR1 is SGHRS and CDR2 is YFSETQ. Trimming at V came to 0 bases and at J to 5 bases, leaving 11 bases not matched to a gene. CDR3 nucleotides: TGCGCCAGCAGCTTGGCCGAGGGCGGGAGACGCGACGAGCAGTACTTC. As protein: CASSLAEGGRRDEQYF.

This clonotype came up once. At one end the junction does not follow the germline gene, possibly because of a read error. V and J are TRBV6-5 and TRBJ2-1, with TRBD2 matching 14 bases. The CDR3 has 16 amino acids. Germline CDR1 and CDR2: MNHEY and SVGAGI. Here the CDR3 reads CASSLPGTSGRNERFF. Here the CDR3 DNA reads TGTGCCAGCAGTCTACCTGGGACTAGCGGGAGAAATGAGCGGTTCTTC.

On this clonotype itself: At one end, the junction sequence differs from germline, possibly due to a read error. The gene calls are TRBV12-3 or TRBV12-4 and TRBJ2-7; weak D call: TRBD1 (5 bases). CDR3 length equals 13 residues. The CDR3 protein is CPSSFAGSYEQYF. DNA of the CDR3: TGTCCCAGCAGTTTCGCAGGGTCCTACGAGCAGTACTTC.

This clonotype was picked up many times. The V gene is TRBV20-1, the J gene TRBJ2-1, with TRBD1 identical over 7 bases. Trimming took 1 base from V and 6 from J; bases not matched to a gene: 9. This CDR3 has 15 residues. Germline CDR1 is DFQATT and CDR2 is SNEGSKA (reference sequence). The CDR3 nucleotides read TGCAGTGCTAGAGTTCCCGCCGAGGGGGCCAATGAGCAGTTCTTC. Protein sequence: CSARVPAEGANEQFF.

This clonotype was recorded at least ten times. The rearrangement links TRBV18 to TRBJ2-1; a possible D gene is TRBD2 (5 bases). The CDR3 sequence is 13 residues long. Trimming stripped 3 bases from V and 5 bases from J, with 8 bases between. Germline CDR1 reads KGHSH; CDR2 reads LQKENI. The CDR3 DNA reads TGTGCCAGCTCACCTAGCGCAAACAATGAGCAGTTCTTC. Translating gives CASSPSANNEQFF.

In the case of this clonotype: At one end the junction does not follow the germline gene, possibly because of a read error. The chain couples TRBV28 to TRBJ1-2; possibly TRBD1 for D (6 bases). The germline gives CDR1 MDHEN, CDR2 SYDVKM. The CDR3 loop spans 13 amino acids. This chain's CDR3 is CASSPRQDAGFTF. The CDR3 DNA is TGTGCCAGCAGTCCCCGACAGGATGCTGGCTTCACCTTC.

This clonotype showed up many times. The rearrangement joins TRBV5-1 to TRBJ1-1, with 11 bases fitting TRBD1. The CDR3 spans 16 residues. The germline V gene has CDR1 SGHRS and CDR2 YFSETQ. With V trimmed by 4 bases and J by 3 bases, 8 bases remained unmatched. The CDR3 region has the DNA TGCGCCAGCAGCCCCGGGACAGGGGGATGGTACACTGAAGCTTTCTTT. Protein product: CASSPGTGGWYTEAFF.

This clonotype was observed many times. The V gene is TRBV20-1, the J gene TRBJ2-7; D unresolved. The CDR3 totals 14 residues. Looked up from germline, CDR1 is DFQATT and CDR2 is SNEGSKA (reference sequence). V was shortened by 1 base and J by 6 bases, with 16 bases between the two germline ends. The chain's CDR3 is CSARGAGPSGEQYF. The CDR3 DNA is TGCAGTGCTAGAGGGGCCGGGCCCTCCGGCGAGCAGTACTTC.

Concerning this clonotype: A read error may be the cause here, since a much bigger clone is one base away. V and J are TRBV7-9 and TRBJ2-7; tentatively, D is TRBD1 (6 bases). This CDR3 has 11 residues. V was pared by 7 bases and J by 7 bases, with 11 bases between. The germline gives CDR1 SEHNR, CDR2 FQNEAQ (reference sequence). CDR3 DNA: TGTGCCAGCATCCAAAGGGGGGAGCAGTACTTC. Protein sequence: CASIQRGEQYF.

This clonotype was recorded at least ten times. V and J are TRBV20-1 and TRBJ2-7; maybe TRBD1 (5 bases). The germline V gene has CDR1 DFQATT and CDR2 SNEGSKA (reference sequence). Between the trimmed V and J ends, which lost 0 bases and 4 bases, there was a span of 13 bases. This CDR3 comprises 14 residues. Here the CDR3 DNA reads TGCAGTGCTAGAGATCTAGGGGCTGAGTACGAGCAGTACTTC. Translating it yields CSARDLGAEYEQYF.

The chain employs TRBV7-2 and TRBJ2-2, with 7 bases matching TRBD2. This CDR3 has 15 amino acids. From germline, CDR1 is SGHTA and CDR2 FQGNSA. J lost 6 bases, V lost 1 base, and 5 bases had no gene match. The CDR3 DNA follows: TGTGCCAGCAGCTTAGTGGCGGGAGAGGCCGGGGAGCTGTTTTTT. Its protein is CASSLVAGEAGELFF.

This clonotype occurred once. This sequence joins TRBV4-2 and TRBJ2-5, with D possibly matching TRBD2 (5 bases). The CDR3 is 13 residues long. Between the trimmed V and J ends, which lost 8 bases and 2 bases, there was a span of 12 bases. Germline CDR1 is LGHNA and CDR2 is YNFKEQ. The CDR3 coding sequence is TGTGCCAGCGGCCTCGGGGTTCAAGAGACCCAGTACTTC. Amino acids: CASGLGVQETQYF.

This sequence joins TRBV7-9 and TRBJ1-1; unclear D gene. This CDR3 comprises 14 residues. The ends were cut back, 8 bases at V and 4 bases at J, with 17 bases in the middle. CDR1 and CDR2 from the germline V gene are SEHNR and FQNEAQ (reference sequence). Written as DNA, the CDR3 is TGTGCCAGCTTTAAGGGAAGGGTGGGCACTGAAGCTTTCTTT. Translation gives CASFKGRVGTEAFF. Supplemented by reference TRBV7-9 and TRBJ1-1, the full variable domain reads DTGVSQNPRHKITKRGQNVTFRCDPISEHNRLYWYRQTLGQGPEFLTYFQNEAQLEKSRLLSDRFSAERPKGSFSTLEIQRTEQGDSAMYLCASFKGRVGTEAFFGQGTRLTVV.

This clonotype was recorded at least ten times. The chain carries TRBV5-4 and TRBJ1-1; D is undetermined. In germline, CDR1 is SGHNT, CDR2 YYREEE (reference sequence). The germline V and J ends were trimmed by 4 bases and 6 bases, with 10 bases remaining between them. The CDR3 is made up of 12 amino acids. CDR3 region: CASSRLTAEAFF. CDR3 DNA sequence: TGTGCCAGCAGCCGGTTAACGGCTGAAGCTTTCTTT. Together with reference TRBV5-4 and TRBJ1-1, the CDR3 gives the full variable domain: ETGVTQSPTHLIKTRGQQVTLRCSSQSGHNTVSWYQQALGQGPQFIFQYYREEENGRGNFPPRFSGLQFPNYSSELNVNALELDDSALYLCASSRLTAEAFFGQGTRLTVV.

This clonotype was seen ten or more times. This rearrangement joins TRBV5-1 to TRBJ2-7, with 11 bases fitting TRBD2. The CDR3 covers 18 residues. J lost 0 bases, V lost 0 bases, and 8 bases had no gene match. Germline-derived CDR1 and CDR2 are SGHRS and YFSETQ. CDR3 DNA sequence: TGCGCCAGCAGCTTGGCTAGGACTAGCGGGTGGGTCTCCTACGAGCAGTACTTC. This sequence encodes CASSLARTSGWVSYEQYF.

This clonotype was counted ten times or more. The chain uses TRBV10-3 and TRBJ2-5, with D possibly being TRBD1 (6 bases). Germline V gene data show CDR1 as ENHRY and CDR2 as SYGVKD. This CDR3 has 16 residues. With 8 bases removed from V and 3 bases from J, the gap between germline ends came to 22 bases. Here the CDR3 reads CAIRNTDGTPEETQYF. Here the CDR3 DNA reads TGTGCCATCCGGAACACCGACGGGACACCAGAAGAGACCCAGTACTTC.

At least ten counts were recorded for this clonotype. The chain links TRBV12-3 or TRBV12-4 to TRBJ1-1; D is perhaps TRBD1 (5 bases). V was clipped by 6 bases and J by 0 bases, with 8 bases between them. The CDR3 has 13 amino acids. The CDR3 sequence: CASSPTVNTEAFF. For the CDR3, the DNA is TGTGCCAGCAGCCCGACAGTGAACACTGAAGCTTTCTTT.

In this sample, this clonotype turned up many times. This sequence joins TRBV10-3 and TRBJ1-1; D uncertain. V was clipped by 3 bases and J by 5 bases, with 10 bases between them. CDR1 and CDR2 from the germline V gene are ENHRY and SYGVKD. The CDR3 spans 13 residues. The CDR3, as DNA: TGTGCCATCAGTGAAGACTCGGGGACTGAAGCTTTCTTT. It codes for CAISEDSGTEAFF.

This clonotype has more than one count but fewer than ten. The chain joins TRBV12-3 or TRBV12-4 to TRBJ2-1; D tentatively fits TRBD1 or TRBD2 (5 bases each). There are 12 residues in the CDR3. Trimming shortened V by 3 bases and J by 13 bases, and 13 bases separated the two germline ends. The CDR3 protein is CASSFVRRGQFF. CDR3 nucleotides: TGTGCCAGCAGTTTTGTCCGTCGGGGCCAGTTCTTC.

The table lists this clonotype with many counts. The rearrangement joins TRBV25-1 to TRBJ2-1; 10 positions agree with TRBD2. The CDR3 covers 16 residues. Germline CDR1 is MGHDK and CDR2 is SYGVNS. Unmatched junction bases numbered 8, after V lost 0 bases and J lost 9 bases. The CDR3: CASSEYFSSGRSEQFF. The DNA for the CDR3 is TGTGCCAGCAGTGAATATTTTTCTAGCGGGAGAAGTGAGCAGTTCTTC.

This clonotype was recorded at least ten times. V is TRBV5-1 and J is TRBJ2-5; D is ambiguous. The CDR3 is 15 amino acids. Trimming took off 4 bases at V and 3 bases at J, with 16 bases between the two ends. From germline, CDR1 is SGHRS and CDR2 YFSETQ. The CDR3 coding sequence is TGCGCCAGCAGCCTTGGCTCGACGGCGAAAGAGACCCAGTACTTC. This translates into CASSLGSTAKETQYF.

This clonotype has at least ten counts. The genes are TRBV5-1 and TRBJ1-1, with 9 bases lining up with TRBD1. Germline loops: CDR1 SGHRS, CDR2 YFSETQ. The CDR3 is made up of 14 amino acids. V shed 3 bases and J 7 bases; nucleotides not matched to a gene: 7. CDR3 region: CASSWGQGAGEAFF. CDR3 nucleotide sequence: TGCGCCAGCAGCTGGGGACAGGGAGCGGGTGAAGCTTTCTTT.